The clone carrying this T cell receptor beta chain was detected many times. Its target is not known. TCRdb re-derived calls from the RT-PCR reads in MiXCR, one entry per CDR3 protein. The table shows fewer than 600,000 distinct CDR3 sequences, with about 7.2% occurring only once. The data were taken from a study of response to subunit inactivated influenza vaccine. Study-wide results and limits: Authors suggested seasonal influenza vaccinations each recruit few new T cells.

The TCR was taken from a man aged 50 to 75 who received an inactivated influenza vaccine. This specimen was PBMCs from blood, taken 23 months after vaccination.

CDR3 nucleotide sequence: TGCAGTGCTAAGACTCCGGGACAGGGTAATTCACCCCTCCACTTT. Translation: CSAKTPGQGNSPLHF. V is TRBV20-1 and J is TRBJ1-6, with TRBD1 matching 9 bases. The V gene's germline CDR1 is DFQATT and CDR2 SNEGSKA (reference sequence). The ends lost 4 bases at V and 6 bases at J; junction bases unmatched: 7. This CDR3 is built from 15 residues.